The source of this TCR beta chain is a study of PD-L1 blockade in urothelial cancer (dated by TCRdb to the late 2010s). Study-wide context: About 90% of the 29 patients were identified as males with urothelial cancer of bladder origin, and a prior smoking history was reported by 18 of 29 patients. Blood samples gave median yields of around 150,000 T cells and 82,636 unique TCRs, along with a median clonality of 0.080. Blood samples were analyzed at 3 weeks after treatment start (second dose) and at 6 weeks after treatment start. Durable clinical benefit meant progression-free survival longer than 6 months, and TCR features were also tested against progression-free and overall survival. Eight to ten patients achieved durable clinical benefit and approximately 20 did not. TCR sequencing covered pretreatment tumor samples and matched, serially collected peripheral blood taken before and after atezolizumab treatment. In the same patients, whole exome sequencing and RNA sequencing of pretreatment tumors were performed in addition to TCR sequencing. Approximately 30 patients had pretreatment blood TCR-seq, some 24 had at least one posttreatment blood collection, and some 24 had tumor TCR-seq. Somatic, immune and clinical correlates of response to PD-L1 blockade with atezolizumab in urothelial cancer were the focus of an exploratory multi-omic analysis. An ECOG performance status of 0 or 1 was recorded for the patients, and 0 to 3 prior chemotherapy regimens had been received by the patients.

Regarding this clone: There is no known antigen for this receptor. Base qualities are missing; no much larger clone stands one base away.

Overall study outcomes, separate from this receptor: At 3 weeks after the start of treatment, tumor-associated TCR clones in peripheral blood had expanded more in patients with durable benefit (n ≈ 20, p = 0.022). Because of the small sample size (n of about 29) and the many exploratory analyses performed, the results are intended to be regarded as hypothesis-generating. Improved progression-free and overall survival was found to be associated with pretreatment peripheral blood TCR clonality below the median.

Trimming takes 0 bases from V and 0 bases from J, and the germline ends sit 10 bases apart. The CDR3, from cysteine to phenylalanine, totals 15 residues. The read is trimmed to its CDR3 DNA, 45 bases read in frame from base 1. The germline V gene specifies SGHRS as CDR1 and YFSETQ as CDR2. The intended sense of this specimen's time point label: pretreatment peripheral blood. The Qiagen DNeasy Blood extraction kit was used to purify genomic DNA from total PBMCs and from tumor samples. PBMCs were collected pretreatment and during treatment and were isolated and stored as previously described. To estimate absolute template abundance from read counts, synthetic TCR analog templates were spiked into each PCR. The immunoSEQ assay used bias-controlled V and J gene primers to amplify TCRbeta CDR3 regions from genomic DNA. Rearranged TCRbeta segments were sequenced at approximately 20X coverage. On the authors' methods: Clustering was used to correct sequencing errors, and CDR3s were annotated against IMGT to assign V, D and J genes. Downstream analyses used only productive TCRbeta rearrangements and left out out-of-frame or stop-codon sequences. Clonality was computed as one minus Shannon entropy normalized by the log of the number of unique productive sequences. Fisher's exact test with Benjamini-Hochberg correction, using a cutoff of adjusted p below 0.01, was how clones that differed between time points or between blood and tumor were identified. Sourced from immuneACCESS, this table was stored by TCRdb with only in-frame sequences that have V and J called. A share of the clones is absent; for the studies checked, an unresolved V gene accounts for under half, and the remainder has no known explanation. V, J and clone size were drawn from that table, and D and trimming were deduced from the DNA. The sample yields around 43,000 clones; 70% to 90% were counted once. Approximately 25% of the sample goes to the ten largest clones.

This receptor was taken from a donor at least 40 years old with urothelial cancer. Source: PBMCs, taken around atezolizumab (anti-PD-L1) treatment. The chain links TRBV5-1 with TRBJ2-7, with the identity of the D gene unclear. The CDR3 in this case is CASSLARSASYEQYF. The nucleotide sequence is given as TGCGCCAGCAGCTTGGCGCGGAGCGCCTCCTACGAGCAGTACTTC.